This T cell receptor beta chain was retrieved from a study of T cell responses to AZD1222 COVID-19 vaccine. Trimming removed 0 bases from V and 1 base from J, with 11 bases in between. CDR3 length: 16 residues. The germline CDR1 and CDR2 sequences are ENHRY and SYGVKD. Remarks on this clone: Its cognate antigen is unknown.

Study observations and caveats: At baseline, seropositivity was found in only a handful of AZD1222 recipients. No repertoire was sampled before or during the peak T cell response, only after it. Spike-specific TCR breadth and depth were elevated following two AZD1222 doses.

TCRdb's copy holds only in-frame clones and misses some; the assay was immunoSEQ multiplex PCR. The sample lists more than 95,000 clones, 75% to 90% occurring once. Sample: peripheral blood, taken on day 0 of AZD1222 vaccination. This chain links TRBV10-3 with TRBJ2-3; D remains ambiguous. The sequence was obtained from an adult in good health. The CDR3: CAISESGGQGTDTQYF. The CDR3 bases are TGTGCCATCAGTGAGTCTGGCGGCCAAGGCACAGATACGCAGTATTTT.